This T cell receptor beta chain was recorded in a study of cytomegalovirus exposure and HLA in healthy donors. The study, taken as a whole, reports: Several of the most significant clusters appeared, in a later analysis, to be linked to common viral pathogens. In a later analysis, specific HLA alleles were associated with 15,000 to 20,000 TCR beta sequences at a 0.05 false discovery rate. Reports showed the classifier diagnosing cytomegalovirus status with high specificity and sensitivity.

Trimming stripped 6 bases from V and 2 bases from J, with 13 bases between. The CDR3 length is 15 residues. CDR1 and CDR2 (germline): SNHLY, FYNNEI. The PCR contained 60 Vbeta and 13 Jbeta primers. Authors' analysis steps: Unique TCR beta chains numbered about 79 million in a later analysis, with around 12 million shared. TCRdb's table, derived via immunoSEQ multiplex PCR, lists solely in-frame clones and lacks some. The DNA was the basis for D and trimming; V, J and clone size are from that table. The table lists fewer than 35,000 clones, roughly 89% of them singletons. Comments on this clone: Its antigen is as yet unknown.

The TCR originated in a boy aged 5-17 years in good health and CMV-seronegative. The sequencing input was PBMCs. This chain links TRBV2 with TRBJ2-2; perhaps TRBD1 as D (6 bases). Here the CDR3 DNA reads TGTGCCAGCAGCGCCGGGACACCTAACACCGGGGAGCTGTTTTTT. Residues: CASSAGTPNTGELFF. The full variable domain, its missing parts supplied by reference TRBV2 and TRBJ2-2, is EPEVTQTPSHQVTQMGQEVILRCVPISNHLYFYWYRQILGQKVEFLVSFYNNEISEKSEIFDDQFSVERPDGSNFTLKIRSTKLEDSAMYFCASSAGTPNTGELFFGEGSRLTVL.